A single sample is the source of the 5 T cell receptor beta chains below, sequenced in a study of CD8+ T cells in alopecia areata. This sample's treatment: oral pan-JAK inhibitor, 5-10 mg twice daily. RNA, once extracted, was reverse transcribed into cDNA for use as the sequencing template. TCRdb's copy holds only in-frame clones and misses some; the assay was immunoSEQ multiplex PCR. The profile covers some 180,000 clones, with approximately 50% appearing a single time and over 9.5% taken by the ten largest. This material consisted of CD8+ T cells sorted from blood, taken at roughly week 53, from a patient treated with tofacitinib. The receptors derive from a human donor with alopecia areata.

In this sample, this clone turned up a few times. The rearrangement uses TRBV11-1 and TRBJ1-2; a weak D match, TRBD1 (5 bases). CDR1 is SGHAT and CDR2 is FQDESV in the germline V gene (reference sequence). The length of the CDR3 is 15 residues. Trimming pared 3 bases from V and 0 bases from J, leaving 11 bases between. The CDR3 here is CASSLGPKANYGYTF. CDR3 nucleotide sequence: TGTGCCAGCAGCTTGGGACCGAAAGCTAACTATGGCTACACCTTC.

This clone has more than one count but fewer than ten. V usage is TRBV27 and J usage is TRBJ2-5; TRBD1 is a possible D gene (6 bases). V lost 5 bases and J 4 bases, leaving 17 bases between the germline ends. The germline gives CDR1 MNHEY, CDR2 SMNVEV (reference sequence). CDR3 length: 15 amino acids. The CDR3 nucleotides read TGTGCCAGCAGTCCACAGGGTTGGGTTGGAGAGACCCAGTACTTC. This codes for CASSPQGWVGETQYF.

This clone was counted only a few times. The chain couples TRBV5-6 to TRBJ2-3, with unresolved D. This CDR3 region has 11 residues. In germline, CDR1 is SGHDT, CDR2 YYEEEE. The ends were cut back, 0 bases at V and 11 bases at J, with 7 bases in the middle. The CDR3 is CASSLAFEQYF. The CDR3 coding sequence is TGTGCCAGCAGCTTGGCCTTCGAGCAGTATTTT.

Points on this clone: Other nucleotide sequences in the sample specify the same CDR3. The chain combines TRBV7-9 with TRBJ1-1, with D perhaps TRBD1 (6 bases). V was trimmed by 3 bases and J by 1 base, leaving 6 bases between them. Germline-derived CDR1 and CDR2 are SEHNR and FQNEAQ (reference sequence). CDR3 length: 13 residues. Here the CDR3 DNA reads TGTGCCAGCAGCTTGACAGGGAACACTGAAGCTTTCTTT. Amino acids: CASSLTGNTEAFF. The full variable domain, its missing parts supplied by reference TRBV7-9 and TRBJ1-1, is DTGVSQNPRHKITKRGQNVTFRCDPISEHNRLYWYRQTLGQGPEFLTYFQNEAQLEKSRLLSDRFSAERPKGSFSTLEIQRTEQGDSAMYLCASSLTGNTEAFFGQGTRLTVV.

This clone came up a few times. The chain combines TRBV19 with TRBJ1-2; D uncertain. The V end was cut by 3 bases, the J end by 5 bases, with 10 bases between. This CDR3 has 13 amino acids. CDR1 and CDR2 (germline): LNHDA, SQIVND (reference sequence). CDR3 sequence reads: CASSIDRTYGYTF. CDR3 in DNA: TGTGCCAGTAGTATCGACCGGACTTATGGCTACACCTTC.